This TCR beta chain derives from a study of T-cell memory formation after mild COVID-19. There are a few counts of this clonotype. Its antigen is not identified. This CDR3 is built from 15 residues. V lost 2 bases and J 3 bases, leaving 11 bases between the germline ends. Looked up from germline, CDR1 is MGHDK and CDR2 is SYGVNS. Study-level findings and limits: Pre-infection memory contained some responding clones, which suggested that cross-reactive memory had joined. Mostly located in CM and EM were contracting CD4+ clones, with contracting CD8+ clones located in EMRA.

MiXCR was run by TCRdb on the 5' RACE reads, yielding one entry per CDR3 protein. The table lists about 200,000 distinct CDR3 sequences, 9.5% of them singletons. This receptor was obtained from a man younger than 35 who had mild COVID-19 (a few samples of this study predate the infection). Cell type and time point are not known. The chain has TRBV25-1 and TRBJ1-5; D may be TRBD1 (6 bases). Sequenced input: PBMCs or a T cell subset sorted from them (not recorded which). In DNA form, the CDR3 reads TGTGCCAGCAGTGAAGGACGGGACATCAATCAGCCCCAGCATTTT. Translating gives CASSEGRDINQPQHF.